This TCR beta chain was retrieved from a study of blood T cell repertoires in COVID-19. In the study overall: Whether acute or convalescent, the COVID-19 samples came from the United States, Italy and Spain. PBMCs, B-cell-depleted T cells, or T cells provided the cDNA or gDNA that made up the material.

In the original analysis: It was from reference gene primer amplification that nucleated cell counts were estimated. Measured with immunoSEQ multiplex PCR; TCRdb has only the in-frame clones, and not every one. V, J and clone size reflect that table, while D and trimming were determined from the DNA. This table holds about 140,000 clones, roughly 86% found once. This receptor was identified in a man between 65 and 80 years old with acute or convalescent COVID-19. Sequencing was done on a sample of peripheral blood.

The CDR3 protein is CASSSRTGSYEQYF. The CDR3, as DNA: TGTGCCAGCAGCTCCCGGACAGGGAGCTACGAGCAGTACTTC. V gene TRBV5-4 combines with J gene TRBJ2-7, with 8 nucleotides matching TRBD1. This CDR3 has 14 amino acids. The germline V gene has CDR1 SGHNT and CDR2 YYREEE (reference sequence). With 3 bases clipped from V and 3 bases from J, the junction kept 5 bases outside the gene matches.